Listed below are T cell receptor beta chains from one sample, sequenced in a study of T cell changes during pregnancy in multiple sclerosis. Libraries were prepared by immunoSEQ multiplex PCR; TCRdb keeps only in-frame clonotypes and omits some of them. The data show over 50,000 clones, around 85% seen once. The sample was CD4+ T cells from peripheral blood mononuclear cells, taken in the third trimester of pregnancy. The origin of the receptors is a female donor with multiple sclerosis, enrolled in a pregnancy study. Both conserved end residues are part of each CDR3. D genes are given only for firm matches. Size values are once, few and many counts, or a class for expanded clones, and some rows have none.

clone_size j_call d_call v_call cdr3_aa cdr3_nt
few TRBJ1-5 . TRBV11-2 CASSQGSPNQPQHF TGTGCCAGCAGTCAGGGTAGTCCGAATCAGCCCCAGCATTTT
. TRBJ2-7 TRBD1 TRBV9 CASSADRVGEQYF TGTGCCAGCAGCGCGGACAGGGTCGGAGAGCAGTACTTC
. TRBJ1-2 . TRBV11-2 CASSLEWTVNYGYTF TGTGCCAGCAGCTTAGAATGGACAGTGAACTATGGCTACACCTTC
. TRBJ1-2 TRBD1 TRBV19 CASTKPGQVNPYGYTF TGTGCCAGTACCAAACCCGGACAGGTTAATCCCTATGGCTACACCTTC
. TRBJ1-2 TRBD1 TRBV25-1 CASSRTGDYGYTF TGTGCCAGCTCCCGGACAGGAGACTATGGCTACACCTTC
. TRBJ2-1 TRBD2 TRBV19 CASSIQTSGPYNEQFF TGTGCCAGTAGTATTCAGACTAGCGGGCCTTACAATGAGCAGTTCTTC
few TRBJ2-1 . TRBV19 CASKGLNSYNEQFF TGTGCCAGTAAGGGACTCAACTCCTACAATGAGCAGTTCTTC
. TRBJ2-7 . TRBV11-2 CASSHGNEQYF TGTGCCAGCAGTCACGGGAACGAGCAGTACTTC
. TRBJ2-2 . TRBV19 CASRSGGSGELFF TGTGCCAGTAGGAGCGGTGGTTCGGGGGAGCTGTTTTTT
. TRBJ2-7 . TRBV10-3 CAIRMGEATSYEQYF TGTGCCATCAGGATGGGGGAGGCGACCAGCTACGAGCAGTACTTC
. TRBJ1-5 . TRBV12-5 CASGLVQQADRPQHF TGTGCTAGTGGTTTGGTACAACAGGCCGATCGGCCCCAGCATTTT
once TRBJ2-3 . TRBV29-1 CSVEWGVGTDTQYF TGCAGCGTTGAGTGGGGGGTGGGCACAGATACGCAGTATTTT
few TRBJ1-4 TRBD1 TRBV29-1 CSVEVRTGDFATNEKLFF TGCAGCGTTGAAGTGCGGACAGGGGACTTCGCAACTAATGAAAAACTGTTTTTT
. TRBJ1-1 . TRBV5-1 CASSFNRDTEAFF TGCGCCAGCAGCTTTAACAGGGATACCGAAGCTTTCTTT
. TRBJ1-1 . TRBV18 CASSPASLGMNTEAFF TGTGCCAGCTCACCAGCATCTCTGGGCATGAACACTGAAGCTTTCTTT
. TRBJ1-6 . TRBV6-1 CASIEGVWRNSPLHF TGTGCCAGCATCGAGGGCGTTTGGCGGAATTCACCCCTCCACTTT
. TRBJ1-1 . TRBV19 CASSIKGDRSNTEAFF TGTGCCAGTAGTATAAAAGGGGATCGGAGTAACACTGAAGCTTTCTTT
. TRBJ2-3 TRBD2 TRBV4-2 CASSRRSGTSEGAQYF TGTGCCAGCAGCCGGAGATCCGGGACTAGCGAGGGTGCGCAGTATTTT
. TRBJ1-6 TRBD1 TRBV18 CASSPPDRVHNSPLHF TGTGCCAGCTCACCGCCGGACAGGGTACATAATTCACCCCTCCACTTT